This note documents a single T cell receptor beta chain sequence. The sample is drawn from a study of blood T cell repertoires in COVID-19. Background on the study: Acute and convalescent COVID-19 specimens originated in the United States, Italy and Spain. Sample material is recorded as cDNA or gDNA derived from T cells, B-cell-depleted T cells, or PBMCs.

Trimming at V came to 0 bases and at J to 5 bases, leaving 13 bases not matched to a gene. Germline values: CDR1 WSHSY, CDR2 SAAADI. This CDR3 has 19 amino acids. Source study methods: Counts of nucleated cells, estimated from reference gene primer amplification, were obtained. This table comes from immunoSEQ multiplex PCR, and its TCRdb copy is limited to in-frame clones, with some not included. V and J calls and clone size follow that table, whereas D and trimming were derived from the DNA. The data hold approximately 190,000 clones, with 80% to 90% observed a single time. The source is a woman in her seventies with active or convalescent COVID-19. The sample was peripheral blood. The rearrangement links TRBV10-2 to TRBJ2-2; TRBD2 aligns across 9 bases. Here the CDR3 DNA reads TGCGCCAGCAGTGAGTCGAGAAGGGCTAGCGGGATAGGGACCGGGGAGCTGTTTTTT. Translated: CASSESRRASGIGTGELFF.